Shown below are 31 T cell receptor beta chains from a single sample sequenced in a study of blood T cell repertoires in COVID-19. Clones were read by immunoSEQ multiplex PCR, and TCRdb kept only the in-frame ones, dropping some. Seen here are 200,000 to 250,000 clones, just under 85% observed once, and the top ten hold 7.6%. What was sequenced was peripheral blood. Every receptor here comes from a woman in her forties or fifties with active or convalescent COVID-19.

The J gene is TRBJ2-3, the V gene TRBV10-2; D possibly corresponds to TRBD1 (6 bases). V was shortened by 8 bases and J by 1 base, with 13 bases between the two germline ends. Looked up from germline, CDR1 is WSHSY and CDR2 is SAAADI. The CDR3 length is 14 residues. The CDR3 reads CASGRQVGTDTQYF. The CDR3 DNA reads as TGCGCCAGCGGTCGACAGGTGGGCACAGATACGCAGTATTTT.

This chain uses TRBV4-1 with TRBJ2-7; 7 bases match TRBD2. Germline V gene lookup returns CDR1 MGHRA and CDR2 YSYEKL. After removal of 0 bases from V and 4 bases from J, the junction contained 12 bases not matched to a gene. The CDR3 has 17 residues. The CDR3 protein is CASSQERQTSPPYEQYF. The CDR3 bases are TGCGCCAGCAGCCAAGAACGCCAGACTAGCCCTCCTTACGAGCAGTACTTC.

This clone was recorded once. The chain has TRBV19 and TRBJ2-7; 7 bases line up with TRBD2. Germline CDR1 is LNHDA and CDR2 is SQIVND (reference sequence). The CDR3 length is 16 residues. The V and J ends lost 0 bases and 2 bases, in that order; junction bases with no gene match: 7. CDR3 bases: TGTGCCAGTAGTATAGATCTCAGGACTAGTACCTACGAGCAGTACTTC. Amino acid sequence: CASSIDLRTSTYEQYF. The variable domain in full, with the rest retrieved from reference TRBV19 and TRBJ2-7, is DGGITQSPKYLFRKEGQNVTLSCEQNLNHDAMYWYRQDPGQGLRLIYYSQIVNDFQKGDIAEGYSVSREKKESFPLTVTSAQKNPTAFYLCASSIDLRTSTYEQYFGPGTRLTVT.

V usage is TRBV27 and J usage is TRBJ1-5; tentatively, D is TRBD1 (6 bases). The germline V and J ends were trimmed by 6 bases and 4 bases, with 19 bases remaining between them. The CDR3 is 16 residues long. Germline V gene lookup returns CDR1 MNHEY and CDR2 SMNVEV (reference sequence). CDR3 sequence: CASRPDTGLGNQPQHF. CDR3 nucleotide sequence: TGTGCCAGCAGGCCCGATACAGGGTTGGGGAATCAGCCCCAGCATTTT.

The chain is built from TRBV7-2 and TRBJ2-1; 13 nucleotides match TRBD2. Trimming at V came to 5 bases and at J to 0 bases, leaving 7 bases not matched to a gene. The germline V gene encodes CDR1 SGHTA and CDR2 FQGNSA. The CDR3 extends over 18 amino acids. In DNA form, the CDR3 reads TGTGCCAGCAGCCGGACTAGCGGGGGCCCGAGCTCCTACAATGAGCAGTTCTTC. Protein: CASSRTSGGPSSYNEQFF.

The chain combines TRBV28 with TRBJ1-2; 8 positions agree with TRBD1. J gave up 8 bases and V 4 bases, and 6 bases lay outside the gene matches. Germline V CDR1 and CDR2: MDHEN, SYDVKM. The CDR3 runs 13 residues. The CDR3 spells CASSSGQAGGYTF. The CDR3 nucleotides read TGTGCCAGCAGTTCGGGACAGGCTGGAGGCTACACCTTC.

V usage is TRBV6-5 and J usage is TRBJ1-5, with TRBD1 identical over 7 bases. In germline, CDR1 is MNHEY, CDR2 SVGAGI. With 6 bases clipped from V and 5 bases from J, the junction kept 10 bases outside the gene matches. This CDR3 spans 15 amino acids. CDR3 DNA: TGTGCCAGCAGCCCGGGGACAGTTCGGTATCAGCCCCAGCATTTT. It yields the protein CASSPGTVRYQPQHF.

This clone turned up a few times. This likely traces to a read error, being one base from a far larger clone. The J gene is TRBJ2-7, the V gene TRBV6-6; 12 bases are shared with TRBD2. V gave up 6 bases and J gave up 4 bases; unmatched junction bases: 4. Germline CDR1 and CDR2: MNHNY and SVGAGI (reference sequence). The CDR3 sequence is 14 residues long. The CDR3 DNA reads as TGTGCCAGCAGCCCCGGACTAGCGGGGTACGAGCAGTACTTC. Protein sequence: CASSPGLAGYEQYF.

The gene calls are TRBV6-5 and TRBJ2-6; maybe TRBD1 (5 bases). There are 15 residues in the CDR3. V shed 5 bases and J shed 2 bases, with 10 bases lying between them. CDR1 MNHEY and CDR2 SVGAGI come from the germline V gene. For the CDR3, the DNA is TGTGCCAGCAGTCACGACAGCCCTGGGGCCAACGTCCTGACTTTC. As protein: CASSHDSPGANVLTF.

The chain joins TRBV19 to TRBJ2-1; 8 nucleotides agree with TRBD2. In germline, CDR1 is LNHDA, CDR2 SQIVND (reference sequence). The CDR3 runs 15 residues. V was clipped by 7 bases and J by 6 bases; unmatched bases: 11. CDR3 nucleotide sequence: TGTGCCAGTAATGGAGCGGTAGCGGGATCCAATGAGCAGTTCTTC. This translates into CASNGAVAGSNEQFF.

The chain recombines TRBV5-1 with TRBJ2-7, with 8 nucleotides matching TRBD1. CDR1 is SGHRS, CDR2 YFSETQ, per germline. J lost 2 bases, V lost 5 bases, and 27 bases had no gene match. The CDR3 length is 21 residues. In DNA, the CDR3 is TGCGCCAGCAGGGGAAGTGGGACAGGCTATACTGGGGTTGCGGAGACCTACGAGCAGTACGTC. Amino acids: CASRGSGTGYTGVAETYEQYV.

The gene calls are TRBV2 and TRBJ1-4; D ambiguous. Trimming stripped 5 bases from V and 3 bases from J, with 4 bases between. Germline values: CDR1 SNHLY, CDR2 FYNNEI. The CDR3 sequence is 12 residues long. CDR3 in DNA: TGTGCCAGCAGTCATCCTAATGAAAAACTGTTTTTT. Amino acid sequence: CASSHPNEKLFF.

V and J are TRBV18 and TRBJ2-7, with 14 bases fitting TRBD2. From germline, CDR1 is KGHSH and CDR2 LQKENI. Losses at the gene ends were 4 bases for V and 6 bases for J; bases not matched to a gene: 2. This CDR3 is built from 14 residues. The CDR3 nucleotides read TGTGCCAGCTCACGACTAGCGGGAGGGCCCGAGCAGTACTTC. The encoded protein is CASSRLAGGPEQYF.

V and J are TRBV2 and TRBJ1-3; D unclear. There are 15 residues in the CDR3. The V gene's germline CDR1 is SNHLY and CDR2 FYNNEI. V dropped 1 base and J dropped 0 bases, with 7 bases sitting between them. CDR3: CASSEGQVSGNTIYF. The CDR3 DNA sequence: TGTGCCAGCAGTGAAGGTCAGGTCTCTGGAAACACCATATATTTT. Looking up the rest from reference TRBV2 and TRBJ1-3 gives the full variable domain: EPEVTQTPSHQVTQMGQEVILRCVPISNHLYFYWYRQILGQKVEFLVSFYNNEISEKSEIFDDQFSVERPDGSNFTLKIRSTKLEDSAMYFCASSEGQVSGNTIYFGEGSWLTVV.

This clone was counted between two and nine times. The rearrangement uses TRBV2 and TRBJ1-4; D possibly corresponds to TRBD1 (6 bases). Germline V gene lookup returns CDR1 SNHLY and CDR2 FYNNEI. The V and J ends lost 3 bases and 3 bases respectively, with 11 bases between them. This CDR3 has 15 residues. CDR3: CASSEGARANEKLFF. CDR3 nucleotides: TGTGCCAGCAGTGAGGGGGCCAGAGCTAATGAAAAACTGTTTTTT.

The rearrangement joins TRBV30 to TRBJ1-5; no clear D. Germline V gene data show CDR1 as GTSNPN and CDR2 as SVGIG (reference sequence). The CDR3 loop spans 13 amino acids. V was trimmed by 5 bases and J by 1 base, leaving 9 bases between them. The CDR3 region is CAWALDSNQPQHF. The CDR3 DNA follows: TGTGCCTGGGCGCTAGACAGCAATCAGCCCCAGCATTTT.

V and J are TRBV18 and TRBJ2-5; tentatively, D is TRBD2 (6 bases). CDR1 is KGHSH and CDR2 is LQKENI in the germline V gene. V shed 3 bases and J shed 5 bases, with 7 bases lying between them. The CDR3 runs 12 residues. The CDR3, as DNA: TGTGCCAGCTCACCCGCGGGGGAGACCCAGTACTTC. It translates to CASSPAGETQYF.

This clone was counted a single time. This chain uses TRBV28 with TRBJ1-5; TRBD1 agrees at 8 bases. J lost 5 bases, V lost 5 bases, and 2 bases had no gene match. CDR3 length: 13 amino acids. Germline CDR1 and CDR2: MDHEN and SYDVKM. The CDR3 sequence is CASSDRGHQPQHF. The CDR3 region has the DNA TGTGCCAGCAGTGACAGGGGTCATCAGCCCCAGCATTTT. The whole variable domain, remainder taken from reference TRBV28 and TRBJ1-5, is DVKVTQSSRYLVKRTGEKVFLECVQDMDHENMFWYRQDPGLGLRLIYFSYDVKMKEKGDIPEGYSVSREKKERFSLILESASTNQTSMYLCASSDRGHQPQHFGDGTRLSIL.

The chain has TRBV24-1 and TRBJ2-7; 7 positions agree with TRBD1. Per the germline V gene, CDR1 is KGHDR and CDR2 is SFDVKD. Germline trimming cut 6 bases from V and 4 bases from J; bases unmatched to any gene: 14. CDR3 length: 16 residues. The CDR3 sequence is CATSSDWGQHFYEQYV. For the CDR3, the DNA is TGTGCCACCAGTAGTGATTGGGGACAGCACTTTTACGAGCAGTACGTC.

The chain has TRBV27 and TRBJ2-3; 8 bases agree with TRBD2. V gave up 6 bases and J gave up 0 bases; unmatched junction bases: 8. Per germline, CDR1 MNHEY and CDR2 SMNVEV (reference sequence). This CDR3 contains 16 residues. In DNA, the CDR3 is TGTGCCAGCAGAATTCGGGAGGGGGATAGCACAGATACGCAGTATTTT. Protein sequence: CASRIREGDSTDTQYF.

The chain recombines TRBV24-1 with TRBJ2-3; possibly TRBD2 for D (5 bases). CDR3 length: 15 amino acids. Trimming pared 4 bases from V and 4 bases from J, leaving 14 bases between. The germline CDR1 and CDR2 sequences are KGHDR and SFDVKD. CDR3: CATSDQAGRPDTQYF. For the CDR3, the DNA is TGTGCCACCAGTGACCAGGCGGGTAGGCCAGATACGCAGTATTTT.

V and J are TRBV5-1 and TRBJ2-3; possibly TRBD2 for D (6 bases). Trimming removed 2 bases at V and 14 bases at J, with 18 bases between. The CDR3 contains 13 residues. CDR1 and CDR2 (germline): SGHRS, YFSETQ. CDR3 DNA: TGCGCCAGCAGCTTAGGGGAGGCCCCGGCGGGGTATTTT. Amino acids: CASSLGEAPAGYF.

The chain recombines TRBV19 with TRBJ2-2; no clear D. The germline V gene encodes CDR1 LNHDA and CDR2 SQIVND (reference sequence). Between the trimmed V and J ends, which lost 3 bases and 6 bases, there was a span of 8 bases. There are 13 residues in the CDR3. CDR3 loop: CASSMQAPGELFF. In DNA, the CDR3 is TGTGCCAGTAGTATGCAGGCCCCCGGGGAGCTGTTTTTT.

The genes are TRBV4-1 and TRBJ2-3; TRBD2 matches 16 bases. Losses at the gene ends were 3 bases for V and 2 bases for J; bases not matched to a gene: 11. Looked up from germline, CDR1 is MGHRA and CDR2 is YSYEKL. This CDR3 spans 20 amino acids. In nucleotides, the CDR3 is TGCGCCAGCAGCCAGGATCCGGGACTAGCGGGGGGGCCCTTCACAGATACGCAGTATTTT. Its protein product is CASSQDPGLAGGPFTDTQYF.

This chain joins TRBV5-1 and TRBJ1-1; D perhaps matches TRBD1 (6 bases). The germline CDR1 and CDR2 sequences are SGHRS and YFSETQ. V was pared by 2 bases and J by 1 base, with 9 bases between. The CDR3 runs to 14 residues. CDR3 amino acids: CASSFRTANTEAFF. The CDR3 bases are TGCGCCAGCAGCTTCCGGACAGCGAACACTGAAGCTTTCTTT.

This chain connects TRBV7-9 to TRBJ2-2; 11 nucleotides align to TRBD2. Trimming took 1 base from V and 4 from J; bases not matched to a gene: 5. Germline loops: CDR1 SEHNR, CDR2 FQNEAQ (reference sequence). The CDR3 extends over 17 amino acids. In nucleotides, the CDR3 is TGTGCCAGCAGCTTAGGAACTAGCGGGAGTGGCACCGGGGAGCTGTTTTTT. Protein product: CASSLGTSGSGTGELFF.

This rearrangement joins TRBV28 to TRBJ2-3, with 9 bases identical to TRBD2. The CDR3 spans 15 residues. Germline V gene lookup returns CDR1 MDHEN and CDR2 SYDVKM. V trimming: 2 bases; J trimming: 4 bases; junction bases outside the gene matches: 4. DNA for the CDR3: TGTGCCAGCAGTTTAGGGCGGGGGGGGCCAGATACGCAGTATTTT. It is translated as CASSLGRGGPDTQYF.

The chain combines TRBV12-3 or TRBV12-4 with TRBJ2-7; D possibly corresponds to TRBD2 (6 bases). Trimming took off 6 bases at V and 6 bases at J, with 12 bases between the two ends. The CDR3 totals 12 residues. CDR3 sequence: CASSQTSFEQYF. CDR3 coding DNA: TGTGCCAGCAGCCAGACTAGTTTCGAGCAGTACTTC.

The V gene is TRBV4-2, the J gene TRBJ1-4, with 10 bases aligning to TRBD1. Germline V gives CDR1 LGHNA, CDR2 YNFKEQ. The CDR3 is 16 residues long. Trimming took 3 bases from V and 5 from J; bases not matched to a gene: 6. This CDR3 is CASSQGPGQGNEKLFF. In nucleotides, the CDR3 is TGTGCCAGCAGCCAGGGGCCGGGACAGGGGAATGAAAAACTGTTTTTT.

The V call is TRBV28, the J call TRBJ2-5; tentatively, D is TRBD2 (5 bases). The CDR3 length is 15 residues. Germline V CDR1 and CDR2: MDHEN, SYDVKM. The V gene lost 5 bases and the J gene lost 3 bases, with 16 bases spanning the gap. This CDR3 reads CASSITTPGKETQYF. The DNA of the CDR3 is TGTGCCAGCAGTATCACAACCCCCGGGAAAGAGACCCAGTACTTC. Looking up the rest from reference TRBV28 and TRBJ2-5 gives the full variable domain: DVKVTQSSRYLVKRTGEKVFLECVQDMDHENMFWYRQDPGLGLRLIYFSYDVKMKEKGDIPEGYSVSREKKERFSLILESASTNQTSMYLCASSITTPGKETQYFGPGTRLLVL.

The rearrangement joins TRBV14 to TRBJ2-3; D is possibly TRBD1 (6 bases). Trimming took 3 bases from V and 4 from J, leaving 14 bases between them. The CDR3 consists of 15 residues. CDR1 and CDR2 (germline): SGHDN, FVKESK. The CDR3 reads CASSHWLPGADTQYF. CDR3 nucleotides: TGTGCCAGCAGCCACTGGCTCCCAGGGGCAGATACGCAGTATTTT.